This T cell receptor beta chain is from a study of OX40 agonist ivuxolimab in advanced cancers. Findings and caveats of the study: CD8+ T cells showed, on average, more clonal expansion than CD4+ cells. With doses of 0.1 to 3.0 mg/kg, CD4+ and CD8+ blood T cells had undergone clonal expansion by week 6.

CDR3 length: 15 residues. V shed 1 base and J 8 bases; nucleotides not matched to a gene: 2. From germline, CDR1 is SGHRS and CDR2 YFSETQ. Worth noting for this clone: Its antigen is as yet unknown.

Libraries were prepared by immunoSEQ multiplex PCR; TCRdb keeps only in-frame clonotypes and omits some of them. Of about 32,000 clones in the sample, around 84% are singletons; the top ten hold more than 15%. This sequence joins TRBV5-1 and TRBJ2-1, with 14 bases lining up with TRBD2. Sample: CD4+ or CD8+ T cells sorted from blood, taken in a trial of the OX40 agonist ivuxolimab. The clonotype was recovered from an adult with an advanced solid tumor such as melanoma, head and neck, liver or kidney cancer. CDR3 sequence reads: CASSLMGLAGDEQFF. CDR3 DNA: TGCGCCAGCAGCTTGATGGGACTAGCGGGAGATGAGCAGTTCTTC.